This TCR beta chain stems from a study of blood T cell repertoires in COVID-19. Study at large: Specimens from acute and convalescent COVID-19 originated in the United States, Italy and Spain. Sample material is recorded as cDNA or gDNA derived from T cells, B-cell-depleted T cells, or PBMCs.

Germline lookup yields CDR1 SGHTA and CDR2 FQGNSA. This CDR3 has 16 residues. V lost 4 bases to trimming and J lost 4 bases; unmatched junction nucleotides: 9. In the original processing: Scientists estimated how many nucleated cells there were by amplifying reference gene primers. The assay was immunoSEQ multiplex PCR, and TCRdb's table has in-frame clones only and misses some. D and trimming were read from the DNA, whereas the V and J calls and clone size are those reported in that table. Among tens of thousands of clones, more than 85% were seen once, and the ten largest hold about 3.4%. Sequencing used peripheral blood. The chain joins TRBV7-2 to TRBJ2-1, with TRBD2 identical over 8 bases. The sequence derives from a man in his fifties with acute or convalescent COVID-19. The CDR3 protein is CASSSKSGGAYNEQFF. DNA for the CDR3: TGTGCCAGCAGCTCCAAGAGCGGGGGAGCTTACAATGAGCAGTTCTTC.